Presented here are 28 T cell receptor beta chains from one specimen sequenced in a study of blood T cells in healthy people across ages (dated by TCRdb to between 2015 and 2017). Preparation of the library involved 5' RACE. The reads were generated on an Illumina HiSeq 2500. A second PCR of about 7 to 12 cycles was run with a J-beta primer mix and a sample-barcoded 5' primer. The public reads were quality trimmed at Q25 with fastp and then assembled into clones with MiXCR by TCRdb, keeping productive beta chains. Rows with a matching CDR3 protein are joined into one entry that keeps the most common DNA and genes. Counted in this sample were fewer than 1,000,000 distinct CDR3 sequences; around 50% of them appeared once. The ten biggest clones cover 15% to 20% of the sample. Source material: blood. All receptors derive from a man older than 75 in good health.

This clonotype was counted at least ten times. The chain couples TRBV5-1 to TRBJ2-7; possibly TRBD2 for D (5 bases). V was shortened by 1 base and J by 3 bases, with 8 bases between the two germline ends. The CDR3 loop spans 13 amino acids. The germline gives CDR1 SGHRS, CDR2 YFSETQ. The CDR3 region is CASSLLAGYEQYF. The CDR3 nucleotides are TGCGCCAGCAGCTTGCTAGCCGGCTACGAGCAGTACTTC.

V and J are TRBV5-1 and TRBJ2-7; TRBD1 agrees at 7 bases. The CDR3 has 15 residues. The V gene end was trimmed by 4 bases and the J gene end by 7 bases; junction bases not matched to a gene: 14. Germline loops: CDR1 SGHRS, CDR2 YFSETQ. The CDR3 reads CASSPPTGAGGEQYF. Here the CDR3 DNA reads TGCGCCAGCAGCCCGCCTACAGGGGCCGGTGGGGAGCAGTACTTC.

Details on this clonotype: A much larger clonotype is one base distant, so this may be a read error. The chain is built from TRBV3-1 and TRBJ2-5; 14 bases align to TRBD2. Judging by the DNA end, TRBJ2-7 fits better; the J call may be wrong. The CDR3 has 16 amino acids. Germline V gene lookup returns CDR1 LGHDT and CDR2 YNNKEL (reference sequence). The CDR3 loop is CASSQGTSGGWYEQYF. CDR3 bases: TGTGCCAGCAGCCAGGGGACTAGCGGGGGTTGGTACGAGCAGTACTTC.

The chain carries TRBV19 and TRBJ2-7, with 8 bases aligning to TRBD1. Germline CDR1 and CDR2: LNHDA and SQIVND (reference sequence). V was clipped by 6 bases and J by 2 bases; unmatched bases: 12. There are 16 residues in the CDR3. CDR3 region: CASSESYAGGTYEQYF. CDR3 sequence (DNA): TGTGCCAGTAGCGAGTCCTACGCAGGGGGCACCTACGAGCAGTACTTC.

The chain has TRBV28 and TRBJ1-6, with 9 bases lining up with TRBD1. Germline V gene lookup returns CDR1 MDHEN and CDR2 SYDVKM. V trimming: 6 bases; J trimming: 10 bases; junction bases outside the gene matches: 7. The length of the CDR3 is 14 residues. CDR3 in DNA: TGTGCCAGCAGCCAGGGACAGGGAGGATCACCCCTCCACTTT. This translates into CASSQGQGGSPLHF.

The CDR3 reads CASSQQGAVEAFF. The CDR3 nucleotides are TGTGCCAGCTCACAACAGGGGGCGGTTGAAGCTTTCTTT. This rearrangement joins TRBV18 to TRBJ1-1; 9 positions match TRBD1. This CDR3 is 13 amino acids long. The trim removed 4 bases at V and 7 bases at J, leaving 4 bases unmatched. The germline gives CDR1 KGHSH, CDR2 LQKENI.

About this clonotype itself: At one end, the junction sequence differs from germline, possibly due to a read error. This rearrangement joins TRBV9 to TRBJ2-1; maybe TRBD2 (5 bases). The CDR3 loop spans 15 amino acids. Per the germline V gene, CDR1 is SGDLS and CDR2 is YYNGEE. The CDR3 DNA reads as TGTGCCAGCAGCGTAATCCCCTCAAGTGCCAATGAGCGGTACTTC. This sequence encodes CASSVIPSSANERYF.

The rearrangement links TRBV6-2 or TRBV6-3 to TRBJ2-6, with 10 bases identical to TRBD2. Germline lookup yields CDR1 MNHEY and CDR2 SVGEGT. Trimming removed 0 bases from V and 0 bases from J; junction bases left unmatched: 2. The CDR3 has 18 residues. The CDR3 DNA reads as TGTGCCAGCAGTTACTCAGCGGGAGGGCCCTCTGGGGCCAACGTCCTGACTTTC. Translation gives CASSYSAGGPSGANVLTF.

DNA of the CDR3: TGTGCCAGCAGTTTAAAGACCGGGACTCCGTTGAACGAGCAGTACTTC. Amino acid sequence: CASSLKTGTPLNEQYF. The gene calls are TRBV28 and TRBJ2-4, with D perhaps matching TRBD2 (6 bases). TRBJ2-7 explains the end of the DNA better; the J call may be wrong. The CDR3 is made up of 16 amino acids. Germline V gives CDR1 MDHEN, CDR2 SYDVKM.

This clonotype was counted a single time. The chain joins TRBV30 to TRBJ2-3; the D gene is possibly TRBD2 (6 bases). The length of the CDR3 is 16 residues. Germline-derived CDR1 and CDR2 are GTSNPN and SVGIG (reference sequence). V dropped 3 bases and J dropped 0 bases, with 16 bases sitting between them. This chain's CDR3 is CAWSSFWEASTDTQYF. The CDR3 DNA follows: TGTGCCTGGAGCTCTTTTTGGGAGGCTAGCACAGATACGCAGTATTTT.

Only a few counts were recorded for this clonotype. This chain uses TRBV19 with TRBJ2-1; no firm D call. Per the germline V gene, CDR1 is LNHDA and CDR2 is SQIVND (reference sequence). CDR3 length: 10 amino acids. V gave up 3 bases and J gave up 9 bases, with 3 bases separating them. CDR3 coding DNA: TGTGCCAGTAGTATGGGTGAGCAGTTCTTC. Its translation is CASSMGEQFF.

V usage is TRBV20-1 and J usage is TRBJ2-1; 8 bases fit TRBD2. Germline lookup yields CDR1 DFQATT and CDR2 SNEGSKA (reference sequence). Trimming at V came to 3 bases and at J to 3 bases, leaving 10 bases not matched to a gene. CDR3 length: 16 amino acids. The CDR3 loop reads CSASLAGRRFYNEQFF. DNA of the CDR3: TGCAGTGCTAGCCTAGCGGGCCGCCGATTCTACAATGAGCAGTTCTTC.

The chain joins TRBV4-3 to TRBJ1-5; unclear D gene. CDR1 is LGHNA, CDR2 YSLEER, per germline. This CDR3 contains 14 residues. The V gene lost 0 bases and the J gene lost 5 bases, with 8 bases spanning the gap. CDR3 nucleotides: TGCGCCAGCAGCCAAGACAGAAACTATCAGCCCCAGCATTTT. It translates to CASSQDRNYQPQHF.

This clonotype has just one count. V and J are TRBV25-1 and TRBJ2-1; TRBD1 agrees at 9 bases. Near its end, the DNA agrees better with TRBJ2-7, so the J call may be wrong. CDR1 and CDR2 (germline): MGHDK, SYGVNS. This CDR3 has 18 residues. The CDR3 DNA is TGTGCCAGCAGTGAAGTAGGTCGAGGAGGGACAGGGAACAATGAGCAGTACTTC. This codes for CASSEVGRGGTGNNEQYF.

The chain couples TRBV4-1 to TRBJ2-3; 11 nucleotides match TRBD2. The CDR3 contains 16 residues. Germline-derived CDR1 and CDR2 are MGHRA and YSYEKL. V was pared by 4 bases and J by 4 bases, with 7 bases of the junction left unmatched. The CDR3 sequence: CASSLQLAGVADTQYF. The DNA of the CDR3 is TGCGCCAGCAGCCTCCAACTAGCGGGAGTAGCAGATACGCAGTATTTT.

This sequence joins TRBV28 and TRBJ2-1; D ambiguous. Trimming pared 3 bases from V and 3 bases from J, leaving 9 bases between. Germline V lookup: CDR1 MDHEN, CDR2 SYDVKM. CDR3 length: 14 residues. The CDR3 DNA follows: TGTGCCAGCAGTTTGCGTCAGTACTACAATGAGCAGTTCTTC. It specifies CASSLRQYYNEQFF.

In regard to this clonotype: Sequence at one end of the junction differs from germline and may be a read error. The rearrangement links TRBV14 to TRBJ2-1; 9 bases fit TRBD2. The CDR3 is made up of 17 amino acids. CDR1 is SGHDN, CDR2 FVKESK, per germline. The CDR3 loop reads CASNQVWASGNYNEQFF. CDR3 nucleotides: TGTGCCAGCAACCAAGTTTGGGCTAGCGGGAACTACAATGAGCAGTTCTTC.

This chain uses TRBV7-2 with TRBJ1-4; the match to TRBD1 covers 10 bases. This CDR3 is built from 14 residues. Looked up from germline, CDR1 is SGHTA and CDR2 is FQGNSA. Trimming cost V 9 bases and J 5 bases; bases outside gene matches: 6. This CDR3 is CASVLGQGNEKLFF. The CDR3 coding sequence is TGTGCCAGTGTGCTGGGACAGGGGAATGAAAAACTGTTTTTT.

At least ten counts were recorded for this clonotype. V gene TRBV12-3 or TRBV12-4 combines with J gene TRBJ2-1; D is perhaps TRBD1 (6 bases). V was pared by 8 bases and J by 2 bases, with 13 bases between. The CDR3 runs 14 residues. CDR3 coding DNA: TGTGCCAGCGTGGGCAAGGGGGCCTACAATGAGCAGTTCTTC. Protein sequence: CASVGKGAYNEQFF.

Comment on this clonotype: This could be a read error, since a much larger clone is one nucleotide away. The chain is built from TRBV7-9 and TRBJ2-7, with 10 positions matching TRBD2. This CDR3 contains 15 residues. V gave up 5 bases and J gave up 9 bases; unmatched junction bases: 13. CDR1 and CDR2 (germline): SEHNR, FQNEAQ (reference sequence). CDR3 in DNA: TGTGCCAGCAGCGGGCTAGCGGGAGTATACTCCGTGCAGTACTTC. Its translation: CASSGLAGVYSVQYF.

This clonotype has only a few counts. The gene calls are TRBV14 and TRBJ2-7; 7 positions match TRBD2. Germline values: CDR1 SGHDN, CDR2 FVKESK. Losses at the gene ends were 0 bases for V and 6 bases for J; bases not matched to a gene: 14. The CDR3 has 17 amino acids. The CDR3 loop reads CASSQERFLAGDGEQYF. CDR3 in DNA: TGTGCCAGCAGCCAAGAGAGGTTTCTGGCGGGAGATGGCGAGCAGTACTTC.

In this sample, this clonotype turned up many times. The V gene is TRBV4-3, the J gene TRBJ2-7; 10 bases are a match to TRBD1. V lost 4 bases to trimming and J lost 4 bases; unmatched junction nucleotides: 7. Germline loops: CDR1 LGHNA, CDR2 YSLEER. CDR3 length: 15 amino acids. The CDR3 loop is CASSPLPGQGYEQYF. CDR3 nucleotides: TGCGCCAGCAGCCCCCTCCCGGGACAGGGGTACGAGCAGTACTTC.

This clonotype was counted between two and nine times. The V gene is TRBV5-1, the J gene TRBJ2-7; D is uncertain. Trimming cost V 4 bases and J 1 base, with 12 bases left between them. Germline V gives CDR1 SGHRS, CDR2 YFSETQ. The length of the CDR3 is 14 residues. CDR3 DNA: TGCGCCAGCAGCCCCAACCTTGGTTCCTACGAGCAGTACTTC. Its protein product is CASSPNLGSYEQYF.

This sequence joins TRBV20-1 and TRBJ2-4, with D possibly being TRBD2 (7 bases). The J call may be faulty, since TRBJ2-7 better matches the DNA end. Germline V gene data show CDR1 as DFQATT and CDR2 as SNEGSKA (reference sequence). This CDR3 spans 14 amino acids. CDR3 amino acids: CSARRSGTNYEQYF. CDR3 bases: TGCAGTGCTAGACGCAGCGGGACAAATTACGAGCAGTACTTC.

The V gene is TRBV5-4, the J gene TRBJ2-5; D may be TRBD2 (6 bases). Germline CDR1 and CDR2: SGHNT and YYREEE (reference sequence). The CDR3 extends over 15 amino acids. The ends were cut back, 4 bases at V and 4 bases at J, with 17 bases in the middle. This CDR3 reads CASSPGSLALETQYF. Here the CDR3 DNA reads TGTGCCAGCAGCCCCGGGAGTCTCGCATTAGAGACCCAGTACTTC.

This chain links TRBV20-1 with TRBJ2-3; TRBD2 matches at 8 bases. CDR1 DFQATT and CDR2 SNEGSKA come from the germline V gene (reference sequence). Germline trimming cut 6 bases from V and 7 bases from J; bases unmatched to any gene: 9. The CDR3 extends over 13 amino acids. The CDR3 sequence: CSARTGGPYTQYF. In DNA form, the CDR3 reads TGCAGTGCAAGAACGGGAGGGCCATATACGCAGTATTTT.

The chain recombines TRBV12-3 or TRBV12-4 with TRBJ2-5, with D perhaps TRBD2 (5 bases). The CDR3 is 14 residues long. The V end lost 6 bases, the J end lost 11 bases, and 22 bases lay between the germline ends. CDR3 region: CASRSDVGRSEQYF. CDR3 nucleotides: TGTGCCAGCAGATCAGATGTAGGGAGATCGGAGCAGTACTTC.

The V call is TRBV11-2, the J call TRBJ1-2; D may be TRBD1 (5 bases). This CDR3 region has 13 residues. CDR1 and CDR2 from the germline V gene are SGHAT and FQNNGV. Deletions cut 5 bases from V and 2 bases from J, with 9 bases between. The CDR3 region has the DNA TGTGCCAGCAGCGTCGGGGACAACTATGGCTACACCTTC. Its protein is CASSVGDNYGYTF.